The T cell receptor beta chain under discussion was sequenced for a study of technical replicates of blood from a few donors. Per the germline V gene, CDR1 is KGHSH and CDR2 is LQKENI. The CDR3 has 15 amino acids. The V gene lost 3 bases and the J gene lost 0 bases, with 9 bases spanning the gap. TCRdb keeps only in-frame clones here, not all; method: immunoSEQ multiplex PCR. The sample records about 13,000 clones, about 86% being singletons. The V call is TRBV18, the J call TRBJ1-5, with D perhaps matching TRBD1 (6 bases). The TCR was taken from a human donor in good health. The sequencing sample was made of PBMCs. This chain's CDR3 is CASSPGTLSNQPQHF. The DNA of the CDR3 is TGTGCCAGCTCACCCGGGACACTTAGCAATCAGCCCCAGCATTTT.